This T cell receptor beta chain came from a study of blood T cells in healthy people across ages. As regards this clonotype: Its antigen is unidentified.

Trimming removed 3 bases from V and 1 base from J, with 6 bases in between. Germline values: CDR1 MNHEY, CDR2 SMNVEV (reference sequence). The CDR3 sequence is 13 residues long. Findings and limits, study-wide: The unsorted PBMCs prevented any conclusive comparison of naive versus antigen-experienced cells.

Through a sample-barcoded 5' primer and a J-beta primer mix, a second PCR was run for about 6 to 11 cycles. TCRdb re-analysed the 5' RACE reads in MiXCR, keeping a single row per CDR3 protein. The sample lists 800,000 to 950,000 distinct CDR3 sequences, roughly 29% occurring once. This same sample was also part of a study on T cells of mothers and their children.

Source material: blood. The TCR originated in a woman between 35 and 50 years old in good health. The gene calls are TRBV27 and TRBJ1-1; D uncertain. CDR3 sequence: CASSFTPNTEAFF. For the CDR3, the DNA is TGTGCCAGCAGTTTCACCCCGAACACTGAAGCTTTCTTT.